Listed here are 5 T cell receptor beta chains from one sample, sequenced in a study of blood T cell repertoires in COVID-19. Sequenced by immunoSEQ multiplex PCR; TCRdb stores in-frame clones only, minus some. The sample shows some 190,000 clones, roughly 89% of them seen only once. The specimen sequenced was PBMCs or T cells enriched from blood (not recorded which). Every receptor here comes from a woman in her thirties or forties with acute COVID-19.

The chain employs TRBV23-1 and TRBJ2-4; 9 positions match TRBD1. TRBV23-1 is classed as an ORF, of uncertain function. V was clipped by 5 bases and J by 4 bases; unmatched bases: 15. This CDR3 contains 18 residues. This chain's CDR3 is CASSNPRDRVECKNIQYF. CDR3 DNA: TGCGCCAGCAGTAACCCCAGGGACAGGGTAGAGTGTAAAAACATTCAGTACTTC.

The rearrangement uses TRBV19 and TRBJ2-1; the D gene is possibly TRBD1 (6 bases). CDR3 length: 12 amino acids. V dropped 6 bases and J dropped 8 bases, with 11 bases sitting between them. Germline CDR1 reads LNHDA; CDR2 reads SQIVND (reference sequence). CDR3 in DNA: TGTGCCAGTAGACAGGGCTTCGATGAGCAGTTCTTC. Residues: CASRQGFDEQFF.

The DNA of the CDR3 is TGTGCCAGTACCGTGGACAGACGATATAACTATGGCTACACCTTC. This translates into CASTVDRRYNYGYTF. The V and J genes are TRBV19 and TRBJ1-2; D is possibly TRBD1 (6 bases). The CDR3 length is 15 residues. Per germline, CDR1 LNHDA and CDR2 SQIVND (reference sequence). With 7 bases removed from V and 1 base from J, the gap between germline ends came to 16 bases.

This clone came up once. The chain joins TRBV30 to TRBJ1-6; D is ambiguous. The CDR3 covers 14 residues. Trimming cost V 4 bases and J 9 bases, with 16 bases left between them. CDR1 and CDR2 (germline): GTSNPN, SVGIG (reference sequence). The CDR3 DNA sequence: TGTGCCTGGATATCCGGAACTCGGGGTTCACCCCTCCACTTT. Protein product: CAWISGTRGSPLHF.

The V and J genes are TRBV5-4 and TRBJ1-6; the match to TRBD1 covers 9 bases. Unmatched junction bases numbered 4, after V lost 4 bases and J lost 5 bases. CDR1 is SGHNT, CDR2 YYREEE, per germline (reference sequence). The CDR3 loop spans 15 amino acids. This CDR3 reads CASSTGTGNNSPLHF. For the CDR3, the DNA is TGTGCCAGCAGCACCGGGACAGGGAATAATTCACCCCTCCACTTT.